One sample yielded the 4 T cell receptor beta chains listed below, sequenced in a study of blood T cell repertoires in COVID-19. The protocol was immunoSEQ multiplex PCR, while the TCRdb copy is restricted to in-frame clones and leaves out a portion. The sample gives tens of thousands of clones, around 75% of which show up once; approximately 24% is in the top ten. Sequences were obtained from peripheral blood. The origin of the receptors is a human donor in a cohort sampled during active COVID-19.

CDR3 protein: CASSSDVGLTYGYTF. Here the CDR3 DNA reads TGTGCCAGCTCATCGGACGTCGGACTTACCTATGGCTACACCTTC. The V call is TRBV18, the J call TRBJ1-2; D unresolved. The CDR3 totals 15 residues. Germline loops: CDR1 KGHSH, CDR2 LQKENI. Trimming took 5 bases from V and 4 from J, leaving 17 bases between them.

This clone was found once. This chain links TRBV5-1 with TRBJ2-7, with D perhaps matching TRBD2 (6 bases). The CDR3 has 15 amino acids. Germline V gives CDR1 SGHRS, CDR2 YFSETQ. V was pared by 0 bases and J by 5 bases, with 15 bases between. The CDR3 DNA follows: TGCGCCAGCAGCTTGGGGGTCAGGGAGGACAACGAGCAGTACTTC. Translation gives CASSLGVREDNEQYF.

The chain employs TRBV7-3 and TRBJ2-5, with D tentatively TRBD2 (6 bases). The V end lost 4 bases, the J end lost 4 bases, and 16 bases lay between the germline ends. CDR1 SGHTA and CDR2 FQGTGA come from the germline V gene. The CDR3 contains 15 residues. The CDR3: CASSSMGLYAETQYF. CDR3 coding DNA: TGTGCCAGCAGCTCCATGGGACTCTACGCAGAGACCCAGTACTTC.

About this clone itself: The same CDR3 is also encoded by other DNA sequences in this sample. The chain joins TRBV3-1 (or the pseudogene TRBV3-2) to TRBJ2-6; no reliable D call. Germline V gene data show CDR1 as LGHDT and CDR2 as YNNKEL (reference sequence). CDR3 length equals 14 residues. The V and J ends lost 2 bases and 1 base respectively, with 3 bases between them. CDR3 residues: CASSQRSGANVLTF. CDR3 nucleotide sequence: TGTGCCAGCAGCCAACGGTCTGGGGCCAACGTCCTGACTTTC.